The 5 T cell receptor beta chains given below trace back to one sample, sequenced in a study of molecular identifiers for immune sequencing clone quantification. In TCRdb, the PCR reads were re-called with MiXCR into one record per CDR3 protein. Of 300,000 to 400,000 distinct CDR3 sequences in the sample, 24% were seen once. The sequencing sample was made of naive CD8+ T cells from blood, with Jurkat cell RNA spiked in. Noted subset: FACS-sorted CD8+CD4-CCR7+CD45RA+ naive T cells. Source of these receptors: a human donor in good health. Some libraries in this study had Jurkat cell RNA spiked in.

The rearrangement joins TRBV4-3 to TRBJ2-3; D is possibly TRBD1 or TRBD2 (5 bases each). V shed 0 bases and J shed 0 bases, with 19 bases lying between them. The CDR3 length is 19 residues. CDR1 and CDR2 (germline): LGHNA, YSLEER. DNA of the CDR3: TGCGCCAGCAGCCAAGATGAGGCAGGGAGCTTCTCTAGCACAGATACGCAGTATTTT. This encodes CASSQDEAGSFSSTDTQYF.

In its sample, this clonotype was seen a few times. J is TRBJ2-7 and V is TRBV10-3; 7 bases line up with TRBD1. Losses at the gene ends were 6 bases for V and 1 base for J; bases not matched to a gene: 3. Germline loops: CDR1 ENHRY, CDR2 SYGVKD. The CDR3 spans 13 residues. The DNA for the CDR3 is TGTGCCATCAGCGAGGGACAGTCCTACGAGCAGTACTTC. It encodes CAISEGQSYEQYF.

The V gene is TRBV6-2 or TRBV6-3, the J gene TRBJ2-5, with 7 bases matching TRBD2. This CDR3 spans 14 amino acids. Per germline, CDR1 MNHEY and CDR2 SVGEGT. V shed 2 bases and J 7 bases; nucleotides not matched to a gene: 7. CDR3 coding DNA: TGTGCCAGCAGTTACCCAGGACTAGATGCGACCCAGTACTTC. It yields the protein CASSYPGLDATQYF.

For this clonotype: Being one base from a much bigger clone, this may be a read error. Since the CDR3 does not end with the conserved phenylalanine or tryptophan, this likely comes from a read error. This chain connects TRBV12-3 or TRBV12-4 to TRBJ2-1, with 7 nucleotides matching TRBD2. The trim removed 5 bases at V and 4 bases at J, leaving 8 bases unmatched. This CDR3 has 15 amino acids. CDR3 sequence: CASSLLGGGYNEQFL. The CDR3 coding sequence is TGTGCCAGCAGTCTACTGGGGGGGGGATACAATGAGCAGTTCCTC.

As for this clonotype: This may be a read error, as it is one base from a much larger clone. The rearrangement joins TRBV7-9 to TRBJ2-2; 8 bases line up with TRBD2. The CDR3 consists of 17 residues. Germline V gene lookup returns CDR1 SEHNR and CDR2 FQNEAQ (reference sequence). The trim removed 5 bases at V and 5 bases at J, leaving 13 bases unmatched. CDR3 protein: CASSPGLSGGPTGELFF. The CDR3 DNA reads as TGTGCCAGCAGCCCTGGACTATCGGGAGGGCCGACCGGGGAGCTGTTTTTT.